This T cell receptor (beta chain) was obtained from a study of control samples from healthy donors and cancer patients. Generated by immunoSEQ multiplex PCR, the TCRdb table keeps only in-frame clones and is missing some. There are fewer than 200,000 clones in the sample, with more than 2% held by the top ten. The germline V gene encodes CDR1 PRHDT and CDR2 FYEKMQ (reference sequence). The CDR3 consists of 13 residues. Trimming removed 5 bases from V and 8 bases from J, with 13 bases in between. The chain recombines TRBV13 with TRBJ2-1; D may be TRBD2 (5 bases). The sample comprised blood. This clonotype originated in a woman aged 25 to 39 in good health. The CDR3 protein is CASSREGRDEQFF. In DNA form, the CDR3 reads TGTGCCAGCAGCCGCGAGGGCCGGGATGAGCAGTTCTTC.